Listed below are T cell receptor beta chains from one sample, sequenced in a study of graft-versus-host responses after intestinal transplantation. TCRdb's table, derived via immunoSEQ multiplex PCR, lists solely in-frame clones and lacks some. The sample contains some 15,000 clones, roughly four fifths of which appear only once. This specimen was ileum tissue, taken roughly 600 days after intestinal transplantation. The receptors derive from a human patient who received an intestinal transplant, so some T cells may come from the graft donor. Each CDR3 is given with its conserved first and last residue. D genes are given only for firm matches. Rows give clone size only sometimes, using once, few, many, or a class for an expanded clone.

clone size,J gene,V gene,D gene,CDR3 protein,CDR3 DNA
once,TRBJ2-1,TRBV5-8,-,CASSLGPHQFF,TGTGCCAGCAGCTTGGGCCCTCACCAGTTCTTC
-,TRBJ1-2,TRBV29-1,TRBD1,CSVAGGSDGYTF,TGCAGCGTTGCAGGGGGGTCCGATGGCTACACCTTC
-,TRBJ2-2,TRBV6-5,-,CASSSLPPTVGGELFF,TGTGCCAGCAGTTCCCTCCCTCCGACGGTCGGCGGGGAGCTGTTTTTT
-,TRBJ2-7,TRBV18,TRBD2,CASSPPPGTSSYEQYF,TGTGCCAGCTCACCCCCCCCGGGGACTAGCAGCTACGAGCAGTACTTC
-,TRBJ2-3,TRBV2,-,CASSLSGLTDTQYF,TGTGCCAGCAGTCTTAGCGGCTTAACAGATACGCAGTATTTT
-,TRBJ2-7,TRBV7-8,-,CASSTRTDSYEQYF,TGTGCCAGCAGCACCCGGACGGACTCCTACGAGCAGTACTTC
-,TRBJ2-3,TRBV13,-,CASSIPTGVGDTQYF,TGTGCCAGCAGTATCCCCACGGGGGTAGGGGATACGCAGTATTTT
-,TRBJ2-1,TRBV27,TRBD1,CASDRGQTLTYNEQFF,TGTGCCAGTGACAGGGGGCAAACGCTAACCTACAATGAGCAGTTCTTC
-,TRBJ2-3,TRBV11-3,TRBD2,CASSLGPGGPTDTQYF,TGTGCCAGCAGCTTAGGTCCGGGGGGTCCCACAGATACGCAGTATTTT
-,TRBJ2-5,TRBV5-1,TRBD1,CASSLRAGTGQETQYF,TGCGCCAGCAGCTTGAGGGCCGGGACAGGACAAGAGACCCAGTACTTC
-,TRBJ1-3,TRBV7-9,-,CASGRTGLHSGNTIYF,TGTGCCAGCGGCAGAACAGGGCTTCACTCTGGAAACACCATATATTTT
once,TRBJ2-1,TRBV9,TRBD2,CASSVGFGGGFNEQFF,TGTGCCAGCAGCGTAGGCTTTGGCGGGGGGTTCAATGAGCAGTTCTTC
-,TRBJ2-5,TRBV27,TRBD2,CASSHGSGGRAETQYF,TGTGCCAGCAGCCATGGGAGCGGGGGAAGAGCAGAGACCCAGTACTTC
-,TRBJ2-7,TRBV27,-,CASSLLGTPTLEQYF,TGTGCCAGCAGTTTATTAGGGACCCCAACCCTCGAGCAGTACTTC
-,TRBJ2-7,TRBV9,-,CASSLGTTSYEQYF,TGTGCCAGCAGTCTAGGAACAACCTCCTACGAGCAGTACTTC
few,TRBJ2-5,TRBV4-2,TRBD2,CASREGTSDQETQYF,TGTGCCAGCAGGGAAGGGACTAGCGACCAAGAGACCCAGTACTTC
-,TRBJ1-6,TRBV7-9,-,CASGPGALHF,TGTGCCAGCGGCCCCGGGGCCCTCCACTTT
-,TRBJ1-1,TRBV9,-,CASSVESGASTEAFF,TGTGCCAGCAGCGTAGAGTCGGGGGCAAGCACTGAAGCTTTCTTT
few,TRBJ2-5,TRBV16,-,CASSQFGQSETQYF,TGTGCCAGCAGCCAATTCGGCCAATCGGAGACCCAGTACTTC
few,TRBJ2-3,TRBV5-6,TRBD1,CASRETGDTDTQYF,TGTGCCAGCAGAGAAACAGGGGACACAGATACGCAGTATTTT
-,TRBJ2-3,TRBV6-1,TRBD2,CASSEEGTSGGPTDTQYF,TGTGCCAGCAGTGAAGAAGGGACTAGCGGGGGGCCCACAGATACGCAGTATTTT
few,TRBJ2-1,TRBV6-1,-,CATRRGLTYNEQFF,TGTGCCACCAGACGGGGGCTAACCTACAATGAGCAGTTCTTC
-,TRBJ2-1,TRBV27,TRBD2,CASSPTSGGRNYNEQFF,TGTGCCAGCAGTCCAACTAGCGGGGGTAGGAACTACAATGAGCAGTTCTTC
-,TRBJ1-4,TRBV4-1,-,CASSQDRRRAGKEKLFF,TGCGCCAGCAGCCAAGACCGTCGCCGTGCGGGTAAGGAAAAACTGTTTTTT
few,TRBJ2-5,TRBV10-3,TRBD2,CAISESGGGAMETQYF,TGTGCCATCAGTGAGTCGGGCGGGGGGGCAATGGAGACCCAGTACTTC
-,TRBJ2-1,TRBV7-7,-,CASSLGLDNEQFF,TGTGCCAGCAGCTTGGGGCTCGACAATGAGCAGTTCTTC
-,TRBJ2-1,TRBV15,-,CATSSPVEGANEQFF,TGTGCCACCAGCAGCCCCGTGGAGGGGGCCAATGAGCAGTTCTTC
-,TRBJ2-1,TRBV4-1,-,CASSRDSQRGGGASSYNEQFF,TGCGCCAGCAGCCGAGACAGCCAGCGGGGTGGGGGGGCTAGCTCCTACAATGAGCAGTTCTTC
-,TRBJ2-3,TRBV7-7,-,CASSSTGRTDTQYF,TGTGCCAGCAGCTCAACAGGGAGGACAGATACGCAGTATTTT
-,TRBJ2-7,TRBV4-1,-,CASSQRQWTPEAFPTVAGEQYF,TGCGCCAGCAGCCAGAGGCAATGGACACCAGAAGCCTTCCCGACGGTTGCTGGCGAGCAGTACTTC
-,TRBJ2-3,TRBV9,TRBD2,CASSVVAGDTDTQYF,TGTGCCAGCAGCGTAGTAGCGGGGGACACAGATACGCAGTATTTT
-,TRBJ2-5,TRBV6-5,TRBD2,CASSYQRGVQETQYF,TGTGCCAGCAGTTACCAGCGGGGGGTCCAAGAGACCCAGTACTTC
-,TRBJ2-1,TRBV6-4,TRBD2,CASIGLAGGLAYNEQFF,TGTGCCAGCATCGGACTAGCGGGGGGGCTGGCCTACAATGAGCAGTTCTTC
-,TRBJ1-3,TRBV6-5,-,CASRGENTIYF,TGTGCCAGCAGGGGGGAAAACACCATATATTTT
-,TRBJ2-3,TRBV5-8,-,CASSLESGTLATDTQYF,TGTGCCAGCAGCTTGGAATCGGGCACCTTGGCCACAGATACGCAGTATTTT
-,TRBJ2-7,TRBV7-6,-,CASSLAGSYEQYF,TGTGCCAGCAGCTTAGCCGGCAGCTACGAGCAGTACTTC
-,TRBJ2-5,TRBV9,TRBD1,CASSVYAGTGIQETQYF,TGTGCCAGCAGCGTATACGCCGGGACAGGGATTCAAGAGACCCAGTACTTC
few,TRBJ2-7,TRBV18,-,CASSPTLDEQYF,TGTGCCAGCTCACCGACACTGGACGAGCAGTACTTC
-,TRBJ2-5,TRBV5-1,-,CASSPAREETQYF,TGCGCCAGCAGCCCAGCCAGAGAAGAGACCCAGTACTTC
once,TRBJ1-1,TRBV5-6,TRBD1,CASSFLTGGDTEAFF,TGTGCCAGCAGCTTCCTCACAGGGGGGGACACTGAAGCTTTCTTT
-,TRBJ2-2,TRBV28,-,CASKFGTGELFF,TGTGCCAGCAAGTTCGGGACCGGGGAGCTGTTTTTT
few,TRBJ1-2,TRBV15,-,CATSRDRGGLTPGYTF,TGTGCCACCAGCAGAGACCGGGGTGGTCTTACCCCCGGCTACACCTTC
-,TRBJ2-7,TRBV7-8,-,CASSLASAYEQYF,TGTGCCAGCAGCTTAGCGTCAGCCTACGAGCAGTACTTC
-,TRBJ1-2,TRBV7-2,TRBD1,CASSPGGGQGKGGYTF,TGTGCCAGCAGCCCAGGCGGCGGACAGGGGAAGGGTGGCTACACCTTC
-,TRBJ2-3,TRBV19,-,CASNLGGRADTQYF,TGTGCCAGTAATTTGGGCGGCCGCGCAGATACGCAGTATTTT
-,TRBJ1-6,TRBV4-1,-,CASSPWEGGNSPLHF,TGCGCCAGCAGCCCATGGGAGGGCGGGAATTCACCCCTCCACTTT
-,TRBJ2-7,TRBV27,-,CASSKLGGQKNYEQYF,TGTGCCAGCTCAAAACTGGGGGGGCAGAAAAACTACGAGCAGTACTTC
-,TRBJ2-7,TRBV6-5,-,CASSYARVGYEQYF,TGTGCCAGCAGTTACGCCAGGGTAGGCTACGAGCAGTACTTC
-,TRBJ2-5,TRBV11-2,-,CASSLVGGAGETQYF,TGTGCCAGCAGCTTAGTCGGGGGCGCAGGGGAGACCCAGTACTTC
-,TRBJ2-2,TRBV2,TRBD2,CASSPAGGPTGELFF,TGTGCCAGCAGTCCAGCGGGGGGGCCCACCGGGGAGCTGTTTTTT
once,TRBJ2-1,TRBV6-9,-,CASSLSGTRGNEQFF,TGTGCCAGCAGTTTGTCAGGGACCCGCGGCAATGAGCAGTTCTTC
-,TRBJ1-5,TRBV4-1,-,CASSQGGNQPQHF,TGCGCCAGCAGCCAAGGAGGGAATCAGCCCCAGCATTTT
-,TRBJ2-5,TRBV6-1,-,CASSEGYLERGKTQYF,TGTGCCAGCAGTGAAGGATATCTGGAGCGAGGAAAGACCCAGTACTTC
-,TRBJ2-7,TRBV5-6,TRBD1,CASSSGQGLYEQYF,TGTGCCAGCAGCTCGGGACAGGGCCTCTACGAGCAGTACTTC
-,TRBJ2-3,TRBV5-4,-,CASSLDRTDTQYF,TGTGCCAGCAGCTTGGACCGCACAGATACGCAGTATTTT
-,TRBJ1-5,TRBV6-5,TRBD1,CASSWTGDQPQHF,TGTGCCAGCAGTTGGACAGGGGACCAGCCCCAGCATTTT
-,TRBJ2-3,TRBV6-1,-,CASSPRREDTQYF,TGTGCCAGCTCTCCCCGCAGGGAGGATACGCAGTATTTT
-,TRBJ2-5,TRBV7-7,-,CASSLASGEPQYF,TGTGCCAGCAGCTTGGCGTCCGGGGAGCCCCAGTACTTC
-,TRBJ1-5,TRBV2,-,CASSEAWFEGNQPQHF,TGTGCCAGCAGTGAAGCGTGGTTCGAGGGAAATCAGCCCCAGCATTTT
-,TRBJ2-7,TRBV11-2,-,CASSDVSEQYF,TGTGCCAGCAGCGACGTAAGCGAGCAGTACTTC